This entry lists 10 T cell receptor beta chains sequenced from one sample in a study of T cell responses to AZD1222 COVID-19 vaccine. Sequencing used immunoSEQ multiplex PCR; TCRdb keeps in-frame clones, though not all of them. The table has 200,000 to 250,000 clones, roughly 91% seen once. Sequenced here: peripheral blood, sampled on day 0 of MenACWY control vaccination. Source of these receptors: an adult in good health.

The J gene is TRBJ2-1, the V gene TRBV5-1; 7 bases are shared with TRBD1. CDR3 length: 14 amino acids. The V segment lost 7 bases and the J segment 5 bases; nucleotides outside the gene matches: 9. The V gene's germline CDR1 is SGHRS and CDR2 YFSETQ. For the CDR3, the DNA is TGCGCCAGCGGATGGGACAGCGCGAACAATGAGCAGTTCTTC. This sequence encodes CASGWDSANNEQFF. Using reference TRBV5-1 and TRBJ2-1 for the parts outside the CDR3, the full variable domain is KAGVTQTPRYLIKTRGQQVTLSCSPISGHRSVSWYQQTPGQGLQFLFEYFSETQRNKGNFPGRFSGRQFSNSRSEMNVSTLELGDSALYLCASGWDSANNEQFFGPGTRLTVL.

The rearrangement joins TRBV7-6 to TRBJ2-1; 8 bases fit TRBD2. Germline V gene sequence: CDR1 SGHVS, CDR2 FNYEAQ. The length of the CDR3 is 14 residues. The trim removed 5 bases at V and 4 bases at J, leaving 4 bases unmatched. CDR3 nucleotide sequence: TGTGCCAGCAGCCCGGGAGGGCGATACAATGAGCAGTTCTTC. Residues: CASSPGGRYNEQFF.

The chain recombines TRBV2 with TRBJ2-5, with TRBD1 matching 7 bases. CDR1 and CDR2 from the germline V gene are SNHLY and FYNNEI. The CDR3 runs to 13 residues. The ends lost 8 bases at V and 7 bases at J; junction bases unmatched: 10. The CDR3 DNA sequence: TGTGCCAGCCGGGACAGCTCTCATGGGACCCAGTACTTC. Residues: CASRDSSHGTQYF.

This chain connects TRBV2 to TRBJ1-4; D remains unclear. The CDR3 runs to 14 residues. Trimming removed 2 bases from V and 10 bases from J, with 14 bases in between. The V gene's germline CDR1 is SNHLY and CDR2 FYNNEI. The CDR3 reads CASSEHPNFGKLFF. CDR3 in DNA: TGTGCCAGCAGTGAACACCCGAACTTCGGAAAACTGTTTTTT.

With respect to this clone: Within the sample, other DNA sequences also encode this same CDR3. The genes are TRBV12-3 or TRBV12-4 and TRBJ1-1; 8 nucleotides line up with TRBD1. This CDR3 region has 13 residues. The V and J ends lost 6 bases and 4 bases, in that order; junction bases with no gene match: 4. The CDR3 sequence is CASRRQGSTEAFF. In DNA, the CDR3 is TGTGCCAGCAGGAGACAGGGGAGCACTGAAGCTTTCTTT.

This chain connects TRBV7-8 to TRBJ1-1, with TRBD1 matching 9 bases. V was clipped by 8 bases and J by 2 bases; unmatched bases: 15. The germline V gene encodes CDR1 SGHVS and CDR2 FQNEAQ. CDR3 size: 17 residues. The DNA for the CDR3 is TGTGCCAGCTTCGCGAGGGACAGGGTGATAAGAAACACTGAAGCTTTCTTT. It translates to CASFARDRVIRNTEAFF.

V usage is TRBV2 and J usage is TRBJ1-2; possible D gene TRBD1, 5 bases. Per germline, CDR1 SNHLY and CDR2 FYNNEI. The V end lost 5 bases, the J end lost 0 bases, and 10 bases lay between the germline ends. This CDR3 contains 14 residues. The CDR3 coding sequence is TGTGCCAGCAGTAAATGGGGGGCTAACTATGGCTACACCTTC. Protein sequence: CASSKWGANYGYTF.

This sequence joins TRBV27 and TRBJ1-2, with a tentative D call TRBD1 (5 bases). Germline values: CDR1 MNHEY, CDR2 SMNVEV (reference sequence). The CDR3 totals 14 residues. The germline V and J ends were trimmed by 6 bases and 8 bases, with 19 bases remaining between them. The CDR3 is CASSPPVGGQGYTF. CDR3 bases: TGTGCCAGCAGCCCCCCCGTCGGGGGTCAGGGCTACACCTTC.

The chain employs TRBV7-9 and TRBJ1-1; 8 positions match TRBD1. J gave up 3 bases and V 6 bases, and 15 bases lay outside the gene matches. The germline CDR1 and CDR2 sequences are SEHNR and FQNEAQ (reference sequence). The CDR3 extends over 17 amino acids. Here the CDR3 reads CASSKTPFQGADTEAFF. DNA of the CDR3: TGTGCCAGCAGTAAAACCCCTTTTCAGGGGGCCGACACTGAAGCTTTCTTT.

The chain carries TRBV2 and TRBJ2-3; D might be TRBD2 (6 bases). CDR1 is SNHLY and CDR2 is FYNNEI in the germline V gene. The CDR3 contains 13 residues. V dropped 7 bases and J dropped 4 bases, with 12 bases sitting between them. The CDR3 loop is CASIVRRADTQYF. DNA of the CDR3: TGTGCCAGCATTGTCAGGAGGGCAGATACGCAGTATTTT.